Below, 2 T cell receptor beta chains from the same sample are listed, as sequenced in a study of blood T cell repertoires in COVID-19. Profiled with immunoSEQ multiplex PCR; TCRdb holds only in-frame clones, not every one. The sample holds about 270,000 clones, 75% to 95% seen once. The material sequenced was PBMCs or T cells enriched from blood (not recorded which). These receptors were collected from a man aged 35-49 years who had been exposed to COVID-19.

The chain links TRBV6-5 to TRBJ1-5; D might be TRBD1 (6 bases). Trimming stripped 6 bases from V and 2 bases from J, with 14 bases between. CDR3 size: 15 residues. From germline, CDR1 is MNHEY and CDR2 SVGAGI. CDR3 nucleotides: TGTGCCAGCAGCCAGGGGCTAGTGGGCAATCAGCCCCAGCATTTT. Protein product: CASSQGLVGNQPQHF.

V gene TRBV10-1 combines with J gene TRBJ1-2; 9 positions agree with TRBD1. This CDR3 has 15 residues. The germline V gene encodes CDR1 WNHNN and CDR2 SYGVQD (reference sequence). Trimming removed 2 bases from V and 7 bases from J; junction bases left unmatched: 8. CDR3: CASSEVTGGPSGYTF. The CDR3 DNA follows: TGCGCCAGCAGTGAGGTTACAGGGGGCCCATCTGGCTACACCTTC.